The source of this T cell receptor (beta chain) is a study of cytomegalovirus exposure and HLA in healthy donors. The study's findings and limits: Some highly shared sequence variants likely arose as a pipeline artifact. Later, an analysis showed that TCR beta chains associated with HLA were more clonally expanded than others that were equally common. Data from an earlier analysis indicated that most TCR beta V segments were productive either about 87% or about 30% of the time.

The CDR3 consists of 12 residues. Germline values: CDR1 SGHTA, CDR2 FQGNSA. PCR primers comprised 60 Vbeta and 13 Jbeta primers. Profiled with immunoSEQ multiplex PCR; TCRdb holds only in-frame clones, not every one. The table lists approximately 150,000 clones, 80% to 90% of them singletons. As to this clone: Its target is unknown.

J is TRBJ2-5 and V is TRBV7-2; unclear D gene. The J call is doubtful: the DNA matches TRBJ2-7 better. The clonotype comes from a woman between 40 and 50 years old in good health and CMV-seropositive. The material sequenced was PBMCs. The CDR3 sequence: CASSLMEYEQYF. The CDR3 DNA is TGTGCCAGCAGCTTAATGGAGTACGAGCAGTACTTC.